A single sample is the source of the 20 T cell receptor beta chains below, sequenced in a study of T-cell reconstitution after alpha-beta-depleted transplantation in children. For TCRbeta, the library was prepared with unique molecular identifiers. Via MiXCR, TCRdb re-called the PCR reads, giving one row per CDR3 protein. The repertoire holds 400,000 to 500,000 distinct CDR3 sequences, with 11% as singletons. The specimen comprised PBMCs from the stem cell graft donor, sampled from the stem cell graft. The receptors were sampled from a human donor who donated a stem cell graft to a child with acute myeloid leukemia.

J is TRBJ2-1 and V is TRBV12-3 or TRBV12-4; D may be TRBD2 (7 bases). There are 15 residues in the CDR3. V lost 1 base and J lost 8, with 15 bases in between. CDR3 nucleotide sequence: TGTGCCAGCAGTTTAGGGGGCGGGGAGGGGGATGAGCAGTTCTTC. It specifies CASSLGGGEGDEQFF.

This clonotype was counted only a few times. V gene TRBV20-1 combines with J gene TRBJ2-1; a weak D match, TRBD1 (5 bases). CDR3 length: 14 residues. Looked up from germline, CDR1 is DFQATT and CDR2 is SNEGSKA (reference sequence). V gave up 6 bases and J gave up 7 bases, with 19 bases separating them. In DNA form, the CDR3 reads TGCAGTGCCCGAGAAAGGGGCCCGGAGAATGAGCAGTTCTTC. Translated, it gives CSARERGPENEQFF.

The chain employs TRBV27 and TRBJ2-7, with D tentatively TRBD2 (6 bases). Between the trimmed V and J ends, which lost 4 bases and 2 bases, there was a span of 15 bases. There are 15 residues in the CDR3. Germline V gene sequence: CDR1 MNHEY, CDR2 SMNVEV (reference sequence). The CDR3 here is CASSSIPSATYEQYF. The CDR3 nucleotides read TGTGCCAGCAGTTCAATCCCTAGCGCGACCTACGAGCAGTACTTC.

This clonotype was counted ten times or more. V usage is TRBV7-9 and J usage is TRBJ2-5, with D hard to call. CDR1 and CDR2 (germline): SEHNR, FQNEAQ (reference sequence). The CDR3 contains 14 residues. V was trimmed by 1 base and J by 4 bases, leaving 10 bases between them. The CDR3 nucleotides are TGTGCCAGCAGCTTAGGATGGGGATCAGAGACCCAGTACTTC. Amino acids: CASSLGWGSETQYF.

This clonotype was observed a handful of times. The chain carries TRBV7-2 and TRBJ2-5; D gene unclear. CDR1 is SGHTA and CDR2 is FQGNSA in the germline V gene. Deletions cut 3 bases from V and 4 bases from J, with 6 bases between. The CDR3 is 12 amino acids. CDR3 bases: TGTGCCAGCAGCTTTGACTTAGAGACCCAGTACTTC. As protein: CASSFDLETQYF. Supplemented by reference TRBV7-2 and TRBJ2-5, the full variable domain reads GAGVSQSPSNKVTEKGKDVELRCDPISGHTALYWYRQSLGQGLEFLIYFQGNSAPDKSGLPSDRFSAERTGGSVSTLTIQRTQQEDSAVYLCASSFDLETQYFGPGTRLLVL.

This clonotype has a handful of counts. The V gene is TRBV7-2, the J gene TRBJ2-5; possible D gene TRBD2, 5 bases. The CDR3 consists of 12 residues. CDR1 and CDR2 (germline): SGHTA, FQGNSA. V dropped 7 bases and J dropped 2 bases, with 8 bases sitting between them. This CDR3 reads CASNREQETQYF. In DNA, the CDR3 is TGTGCCAGCAACCGGGAACAAGAGACCCAGTACTTC. Drawing the rest from reference TRBV7-2 and TRBJ2-5, the complete variable domain is GAGVSQSPSNKVTEKGKDVELRCDPISGHTALYWYRQSLGQGLEFLIYFQGNSAPDKSGLPSDRFSAERTGGSVSTLTIQRTQQEDSAVYLCASNREQETQYFGPGTRLLVL.

This clonotype has at least ten counts. V usage is TRBV20-1 and J usage is TRBJ2-7; D gene unclear. V was shortened by 3 bases and J by 0 bases, with 15 bases between the two germline ends. Germline CDR1 reads DFQATT; CDR2 reads SNEGSKA (reference sequence). The CDR3 extends over 15 amino acids. Written as DNA, the CDR3 is TGCAGTGCTAGCTTAGGGCACAGTGACTCCTACGAGCAGTACTTC. The encoded protein is CSASLGHSDSYEQYF.

There are many counts of this clonotype. J is TRBJ1-5 and V is TRBV12-3 or TRBV12-4; no reliable D call. V was trimmed by 6 bases and J by 0 bases, leaving 9 bases between them. CDR3 length: 14 residues. The CDR3 nucleotides read TGTGCCAGCAGCTTGGGCAGTAGCAATCAGCCCCAGCATTTT. Translated: CASSLGSSNQPQHF.

This clonotype appeared a few times. The chain couples TRBV6-1 to TRBJ1-1; TRBD1 matches 7 bases. CDR3 length: 14 amino acids. Germline V gene lookup returns CDR1 MNHNS and CDR2 SASEGT. With V trimmed by 3 bases and J by 2 bases, 3 bases remained unmatched. CDR3 DNA: TGTGCCAGCAGTGAGACAGGGAGAAACACTGAAGCTTTCTTT. This codes for CASSETGRNTEAFF.

The chain joins TRBV27 to TRBJ2-7; 8 bases agree with TRBD1. Unmatched junction bases numbered 11, after V lost 4 bases and J lost 6 bases. Per germline, CDR1 MNHEY and CDR2 SMNVEV (reference sequence). The CDR3 loop spans 15 amino acids. For the CDR3, the DNA is TGTGCCAGCAGTTCCCTGGAGTTTACAGGGGGCGAGCAGTACTTC. This sequence encodes CASSSLEFTGGEQYF.

This clonotype showed up just once. The J gene is TRBJ2-7, the V gene TRBV23-1; 10 nucleotides match TRBD1. TRBV23-1 is reported as an ORF; its role is uncertain. The CDR3 runs 18 residues. The junction had 15 bases not matched to a gene; V was cut back by 4 bases and J by 3 bases. In DNA, the CDR3 is TGCGCCAGCAGTCGAGCGACTCCGACAGGGGGCCCCCACTACGAGCAGTACTTC. Amino acid sequence: CASSRATPTGGPHYEQYF.

In this sample, this clonotype turned up a few times. The V gene is TRBV20-1, the J gene TRBJ2-7; 7 bases map to TRBD1. V lost 6 bases to trimming and J lost 2 bases; unmatched junction nucleotides: 10. Germline V gives CDR1 DFQATT, CDR2 SNEGSKA (reference sequence). The CDR3 has 14 residues. The CDR3 spells CSAEGQREAYEQYF. In DNA form, the CDR3 reads TGCAGTGCAGAGGGACAGAGAGAGGCCTACGAGCAGTACTTC.

The chain joins TRBV12-3 or TRBV12-4 to TRBJ2-1; 9 nucleotides match TRBD2. The trim removed 6 bases at V and 7 bases at J, leaving 10 bases unmatched. The CDR3 consists of 15 residues. The CDR3 sequence is CASRSLAGAVNEQFF. As DNA, the CDR3 is TGTGCCAGCAGATCTTTAGCGGGGGCCGTTAATGAGCAGTTCTTC.

This clonotype was seen at least ten times. V gene TRBV20-1 combines with J gene TRBJ2-7, with TRBD1 identical over 10 bases. The CDR3 sequence is 16 residues long. J gave up 4 bases and V 0 bases, and 9 bases lay outside the gene matches. CDR1 is DFQATT and CDR2 is SNEGSKA in the germline V gene (reference sequence). CDR3 region: CSARDLWGTGVYEQYF. For the CDR3, the DNA is TGCAGTGCTAGAGATCTGTGGGGGACAGGGGTATACGAGCAGTACTTC.

This clonotype was counted at least ten times. As DNA, the CDR3 is TGTGCCACCAGCAGAGACGGGCGGGAAATAGAGACCCAGTACTTC. This sequence encodes CATSRDGREIETQYF. The chain uses TRBV15 and TRBJ2-5, with D perhaps TRBD2 (6 bases). The CDR3 has 15 amino acids. Germline V gives CDR1 LNHNV, CDR2 YYDKDF (reference sequence). The ends were cut back, 0 bases at V and 4 bases at J, with 12 bases in the middle.

The rearrangement links TRBV10-3 to TRBJ2-4; D remains ambiguous. The ends were cut back, 2 bases at V and 9 bases at J, with 23 bases in the middle. The CDR3 is 17 residues long. CDR1 is ENHRY, CDR2 SYGVKD, per germline. CDR3 sequence: CAISEPESGRGIGIQYF. As DNA, the CDR3 is TGTGCCATCAGTGAGCCGGAGAGTGGGCGCGGAATTGGCATTCAGTACTTC.

This CDR3 reads CATSREDRGAQTQYF. The CDR3, as DNA: TGTGCCACCAGCAGAGAAGACAGGGGCGCACAGACCCAGTACTTC. The chain recombines TRBV15 with TRBJ2-5; 8 nucleotides agree with TRBD1. V was pared by 0 bases and J by 6 bases, with 6 bases of the junction left unmatched. The germline CDR1 and CDR2 sequences are LNHNV and YYDKDF (reference sequence). The CDR3 extends over 15 amino acids.

The chain's CDR3 is CASSYREAPDEQFF. The CDR3 nucleotides read TGCGCCAGCAGCTACCGGGAGGCTCCTGATGAGCAGTTCTTC. The chain has TRBV5-1 and TRBJ2-1; 7 nucleotides align to TRBD2. CDR1 and CDR2 (germline): SGHRS, YFSETQ. The CDR3 spans 14 residues. J gave up 8 bases and V 3 bases, and 8 bases lay outside the gene matches.

The chain is built from TRBV3-1 and TRBJ1-5; D not resolved. The CDR3 contains 13 residues. V shed 8 bases and J shed 5 bases, with 13 bases lying between them. The V gene's germline CDR1 is LGHDT and CDR2 YNNKEL (reference sequence). For the CDR3, the DNA is TGTGCCAGCGCCCTGGACGGGGATCAGCCCCAGCATTTT. This encodes CASALDGDQPQHF.

The CDR3 DNA sequence: TGTGCCAGCAGCACGACACAGGGGCAAAACAATCAGCCCCAGCATTTT. Translation: CASSTTQGQNNQPQHF. The chain recombines TRBV12-3 or TRBV12-4 with TRBJ1-5; TRBD1 matches 7 bases. The CDR3 has 16 residues. V shed 6 bases and J 3 bases; nucleotides not matched to a gene: 11.